Reported below is one T cell receptor (beta chain). CDR1 LNHDA and CDR2 SQIVND come from the germline V gene (reference sequence). The CDR3 runs to 16 residues. The V gene lost 3 bases and the J gene lost 0 bases, with 13 bases spanning the gap. This sample was taken from a study of blood T cell repertoires in COVID-19. Study as a whole: COVID-19 samples collected from the United States, Italy and Spain covered acute and convalescent phases.

As processed by the authors: Quantification of nucleated cells was approximated via reference gene primer amplification. TCRdb's table, derived via immunoSEQ multiplex PCR, lists solely in-frame clones and lacks some. The V and J calls and clone size are taken from that table; D and trimming were inferred from the DNA. The table lists almost 20,000 clones, more than 65% of them singletons. V gene TRBV19 combines with J gene TRBJ2-3; weak D call: TRBD2 (6 bases). Specimen: peripheral blood. This TCR was recovered from a man aged 80 or over with acute or convalescent COVID-19. This CDR3 is CASSIFKAGSTDTQYF. CDR3 coding DNA: TGTGCCAGTAGTATTTTTAAAGCGGGCAGCACAGATACGCAGTATTTT.